The rows below give T cell receptor beta chains drawn from one sample of a study of shared clonotypes between healthy human individuals. TCRdb's copy holds only in-frame clones and misses some; the assay was immunoSEQ multiplex PCR. The sample holds approximately 1,500,000 clones, 98% seen once. Sequenced material: naive CD4+ T cells sorted from blood. The origin of the receptors is a man aged 30 to 45 in good health. Each CDR3 is given with its conserved first and last residue. A D gene is named only where the DNA matches it firmly. Clone size, where shown, is once, few, many, or a class for clones that have expanded.

TRBJ1-1 | once | TRBV18 | TRBD1 | CASSPRDRVENTEAFF | TGTGCCAGCTCACCCCGGGACAGAGTAGAGAACACTGAAGCTTTCTTT
TRBJ2-3 | - | TRBV14 | TRBD2 | CASSVAGGTDTQYF | TGTGCCAGCAGCGTAGCGGGAGGCACAGATACGCAGTATTTT
TRBJ1-1 | - | TRBV5-5 | - | CASSLEGGLNTEAFF | TGTGCCAGCAGCTTGGAAGGCGGCCTGAACACTGAAGCTTTCTTT
TRBJ2-7 | - | TRBV11-3 | - | CASSLDRTDEQYF | TGTGCCAGCAGCTTAGACCGGACGGACGAGCAGTACTTC
TRBJ2-5 | - | TRBV29-1 | - | CSVGEETQYF | TGCAGCGTTGGGGAGGAGACCCAGTACTTC
TRBJ2-7 | once | TRBV7-9 | - | CASSTRTAYEQYF | TGTGCCAGCAGCACCCGGACAGCCTACGAGCAGTACTTC
TRBJ2-2 | - | TRBV6-5 | TRBD2 | CASSYRPGRSTGELFF | TGTGCCAGCAGTTACCGTCCCGGGAGGAGCACCGGGGAGCTGTTTTTT
TRBJ1-5 | few | TRBV10-3 | - | CAISEVTIGPQHF | TGTGCCATCAGTGAGGTCACAATCGGTCCCCAGCATTTT
TRBJ1-3 | - | TRBV13 | TRBD1 | CASSRGQGPHSGNTIYF | TGTGCCAGCAGCCGGGGACAGGGGCCCCACTCTGGAAACACCATATATTTT
TRBJ2-3 | - | TRBV6-1 | - | CASSEGVHADTQYF | TGTGCCAGCAGTGAAGGTGTTCACGCAGATACGCAGTATTTT
TRBJ2-7 | - | TRBV13 | TRBD1 | CASSRQGLYEQYF | TGTGCCAGCAGCCGACAGGGCCTCTACGAGCAGTACTTC
TRBJ2-1 | - | TRBV23-1 | - | CASSQPPPNVGSYNEQFF | TGCGCCAGCAGTCAACCCCCGCCCAATGTTGGCTCCTACAATGAGCAGTTCTTC
TRBJ1-2 | - | TRBV28 | - | CASSTFGTIYGYTF | TGTGCCAGCAGTACCTTCGGGACCATCTATGGCTACACCTTC
TRBJ2-5 | - | TRBV11-2 | - | CASSPSYQETQYF | TGTGCCAGCAGCCCGTCTTATCAGGAGACCCAGTACTTC
TRBJ2-1 | - | TRBV7-2 | TRBD2 | CASRLAGGGEQFF | TGTGCCAGTAGACTAGCGGGAGGAGGTGAGCAGTTCTTC
TRBJ1-2 | - | TRBV19 | - | CASSIGPRDAGYTF | TGTGCCAGTAGTATTGGGCCGAGGGATGCTGGCTACACCTTC
TRBJ2-7 | - | TRBV10-3 | TRBD1 | CAISDLGQERLYEQYF | TGTGCCATCAGTGACCTTGGACAGGAGAGGTTGTACGAGCAGTACTTC
TRBJ1-2 | - | TRBV4-3 | TRBD1 | CASSQTGADGYTF | TGCGCCAGCAGCCAGACAGGGGCAGATGGCTACACCTTC
TRBJ1-2 | - | TRBV6-5 | - | CASRLKQRGPDGYTF | TGTGCCAGCAGGCTAAAACAAAGGGGTCCGGATGGCTACACCTTC
TRBJ1-4 | - | TRBV29-1 | - | CSVYDSGSNEKLFF | TGCAGCGTTTACGACTCTGGTTCGAATGAAAAACTGTTTTTT
TRBJ2-7 | - | TRBV18 | TRBD2 | CASSPLTSGGAWDEQYF | TGTGCCAGCTCACCTCTGACTAGCGGGGGGGCCTGGGACGAGCAGTACTTC
TRBJ2-3 | - | TRBV5-1 | - | CASSVGTATTDTQYF | TGCGCCAGCAGCGTAGGGACGGCGACAACAGATACGCAGTATTTT
TRBJ2-7 | once | TRBV29-1 | - | CSGRKGNEQYF | TGCAGCGGGCGTAAGGGTAACGAGCAGTACTTC
TRBJ2-1 | - | TRBV18 | - | CASSPTPAGNFNEQFF | TGTGCCAGCTCACCAACGCCGGCCGGGAACTTCAATGAGCAGTTCTTC
TRBJ2-1 | - | TRBV18 | - | CASSPGEPNEQFF | TGTGCCAGCTCACCGGGGGAACCCAATGAGCAGTTCTTC
TRBJ2-1 | - | TRBV5-4 | - | CASRRRELADNEQFF | TGTGCCAGCAGGAGACGGGAACTAGCCGACAATGAGCAGTTCTTC
TRBJ1-1 | - | TRBV28 | - | CASSLGAPGTEAFF | TGTGCCAGCAGTTTAGGGGCCCCCGGAACTGAAGCTTTCTTT
TRBJ2-7 | - | TRBV28 | - | CASSLRGYEQYF | TGTGCCAGCAGTTTAAGGGGTTACGAGCAGTACTTC
TRBJ2-2 | - | TRBV30 | TRBD1 | CAWKGQGSTGELFF | TGTGCCTGGAAAGGACAGGGGTCCACCGGGGAGCTGTTTTTT
TRBJ1-1 | once | TRBV2 | - | CASSGPNTEAFF | TGTGCCAGCAGTGGACCTAACACTGAAGCTTTCTTT
TRBJ2-7 | - | TRBV5-4 | - | CASSLAGSPYEQYF | TGTGCCAGCAGCTTGGCGGGGTCTCCCTACGAGCAGTACTTC
TRBJ2-3 | - | TRBV7-3 | - | CASRLASGTDTQYF | TGTGCCAGCAGACTAGCTAGTGGCACAGATACGCAGTATTTT
TRBJ1-2 | once | TRBV5-5 | - | CASSLDRIYGYTF | TGTGCCAGCAGCCTAGACCGAATCTATGGCTACACCTTC
TRBJ2-6 | - | TRBV7-2 | TRBD1 | CASSLTGQGTHSGANVLTF | TGTGCCAGCAGCTTAACCGGACAGGGAACCCACTCTGGGGCCAACGTCCTGACTTTC
TRBJ1-1 | - | TRBV6-6 | - | CASSYPTATLNTEAFF | TGTGCCAGCAGTTACCCAACAGCGACCCTGAACACTGAAGCTTTCTTT
TRBJ2-7 | - | TRBV18 | TRBD2 | CASSPGTSGSYEQYF | TGTGCCAGCTCACCCGGGACTAGCGGGTCCTACGAGCAGTACTTC
TRBJ1-4 | once | TRBV5-4 | - | CASSHRANEKLFF | TGTGCCAGCAGCCACCGGGCTAATGAAAAACTGTTTTTT
TRBJ2-1 | - | TRBV27 | TRBD2 | CASSLARGDLDEQFF | TGTGCCAGCAGTTTAGCGCGGGGGGACCTCGATGAGCAGTTCTTC
TRBJ1-1 | - | TRBV4-1 | - | CASSQYGFNEGTEAFF | TGCGCCAGCAGCCAGTATGGGTTTAATGAGGGCACTGAAGCTTTCTTT
TRBJ2-2 | - | TRBV7-9 | - | CASSTRRGPNTGELFF | TGTGCCAGCAGCACCCGGAGAGGGCCGAACACCGGGGAGCTGTTTTTT
TRBJ2-5 | - | TRBV28 | TRBD1 | CATTGKETQYF | TGTGCCACGACAGGGAAAGAGACCCAGTACTTC
TRBJ2-3 | - | TRBV29-1 | - | CSVVKDTQYF | TGCAGCGTTGTAAAAGATACGCAGTATTTT
TRBJ1-3 | - | TRBV28 | - | CASSLRAFGNTIYF | TGTGCCAGCAGTTTGAGGGCCTTTGGAAACACCATATATTTT
TRBJ2-7 | once | TRBV6-1 | TRBD1 | CASSPTGQGAYEQYF | TGTGCCAGCAGCCCGACAGGACAGGGGGCCTACGAGCAGTACTTC
TRBJ1-2 | - | TRBV25-1 | TRBD1 | CASSELQGAYGYTF | TGTGCCAGCAGTGAACTACAGGGGGCCTATGGCTACACCTTC
TRBJ1-4 | - | TRBV5-1 | TRBD1 | CASSWTGVVAEKLFF | TGCGCCAGCAGCTGGACAGGGGTTGTGGCCGAAAAACTGTTTTTT
TRBJ1-1 | - | TRBV30 | - | CAWSVPYYRERSTEAFF | TGTGCCTGGAGTGTCCCCTACTACAGGGAGCGTAGCACTGAAGCTTTCTTT
TRBJ1-1 | - | TRBV6-6 | - | CASSPPPGGGTAFF | TGTGCCAGCAGCCCTCCTCCCGGGGGCGGCACAGCTTTCTTT
TRBJ1-2 | - | TRBV25-1 | TRBD1 | CASTPSAGRQGSGYTF | TGTGCCAGCACCCCTTCGGCCGGGCGACAGGGTAGTGGCTACACCTTC